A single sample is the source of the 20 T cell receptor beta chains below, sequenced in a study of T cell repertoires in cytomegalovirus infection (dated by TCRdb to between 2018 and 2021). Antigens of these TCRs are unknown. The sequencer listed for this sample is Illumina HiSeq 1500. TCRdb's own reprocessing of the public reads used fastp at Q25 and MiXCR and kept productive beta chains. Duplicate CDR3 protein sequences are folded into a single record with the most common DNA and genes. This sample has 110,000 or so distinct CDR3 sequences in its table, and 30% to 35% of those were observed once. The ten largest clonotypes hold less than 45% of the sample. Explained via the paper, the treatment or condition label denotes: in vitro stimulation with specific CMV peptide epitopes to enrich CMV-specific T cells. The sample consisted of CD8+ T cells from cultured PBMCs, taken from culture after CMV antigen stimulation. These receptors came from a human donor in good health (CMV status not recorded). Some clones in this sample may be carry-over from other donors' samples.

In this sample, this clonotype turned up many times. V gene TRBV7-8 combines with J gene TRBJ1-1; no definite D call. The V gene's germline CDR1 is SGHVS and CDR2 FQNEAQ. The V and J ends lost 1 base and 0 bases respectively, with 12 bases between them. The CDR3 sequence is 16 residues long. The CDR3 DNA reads TGTGCCAGCAGCTTAGAGCCGGCAGATATGAACACTGAAGCTTTCTTT. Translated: CASSLEPADMNTEAFF.

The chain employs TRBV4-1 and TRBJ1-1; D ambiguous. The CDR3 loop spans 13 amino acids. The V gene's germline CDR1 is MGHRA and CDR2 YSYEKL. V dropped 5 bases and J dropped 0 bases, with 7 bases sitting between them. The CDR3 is CASSARMNTEAFF. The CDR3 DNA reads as TGCGCCAGCAGCGCCCGAATGAACACTGAAGCTTTCTTT.

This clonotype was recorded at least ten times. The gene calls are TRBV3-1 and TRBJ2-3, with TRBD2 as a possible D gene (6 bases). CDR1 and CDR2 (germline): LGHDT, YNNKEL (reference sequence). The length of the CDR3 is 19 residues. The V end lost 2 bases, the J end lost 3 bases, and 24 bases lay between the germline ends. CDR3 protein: CASSQKEGGAGLRTDTQYF. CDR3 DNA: TGTGCCAGCAGCCAAAAAGAGGGCGGGGCTGGTCTACGGACAGATACGCAGTATTTT.

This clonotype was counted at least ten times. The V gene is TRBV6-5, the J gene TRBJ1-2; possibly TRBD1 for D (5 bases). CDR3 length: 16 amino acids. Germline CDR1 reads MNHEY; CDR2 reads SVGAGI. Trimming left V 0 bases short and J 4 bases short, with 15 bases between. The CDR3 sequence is CASSYSSIGVTYGYTF. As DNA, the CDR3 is TGTGCCAGCAGTTACTCGAGTATAGGGGTGACCTATGGCTACACCTTC.

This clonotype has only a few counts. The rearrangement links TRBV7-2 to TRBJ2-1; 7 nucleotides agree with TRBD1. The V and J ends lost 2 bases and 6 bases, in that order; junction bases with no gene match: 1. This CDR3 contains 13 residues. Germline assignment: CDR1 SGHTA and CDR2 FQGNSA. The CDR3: CASSLNRGNEQFF. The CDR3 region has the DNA TGTGCCAGCAGCTTAAACAGGGGCAATGAGCAGTTCTTC.

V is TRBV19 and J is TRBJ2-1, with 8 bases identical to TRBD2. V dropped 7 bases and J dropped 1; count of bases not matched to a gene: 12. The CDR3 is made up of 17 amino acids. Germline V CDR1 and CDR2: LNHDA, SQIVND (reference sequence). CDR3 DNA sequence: TGTGCCAGTACCCTCGGGGGGGGGACTCTATCCTACAATGAGCAGTTCTTC. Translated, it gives CASTLGGGTLSYNEQFF.

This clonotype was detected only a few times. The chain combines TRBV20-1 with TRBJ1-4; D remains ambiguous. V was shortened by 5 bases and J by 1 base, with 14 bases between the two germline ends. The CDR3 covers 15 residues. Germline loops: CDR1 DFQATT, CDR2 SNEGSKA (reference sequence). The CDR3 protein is CSALEDGRTNEKLFF. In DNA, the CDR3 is TGCAGTGCTTTAGAGGACGGTAGAACTAATGAAAAACTGTTTTTT.

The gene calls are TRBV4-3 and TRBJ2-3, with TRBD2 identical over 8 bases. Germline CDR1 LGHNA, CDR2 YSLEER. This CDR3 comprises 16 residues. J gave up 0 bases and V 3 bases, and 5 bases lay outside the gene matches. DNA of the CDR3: TGCGCCAGCAGCCACGTTAGCGGGACTAGCACAGATACGCAGTATTTT. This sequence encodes CASSHVSGTSTDTQYF.

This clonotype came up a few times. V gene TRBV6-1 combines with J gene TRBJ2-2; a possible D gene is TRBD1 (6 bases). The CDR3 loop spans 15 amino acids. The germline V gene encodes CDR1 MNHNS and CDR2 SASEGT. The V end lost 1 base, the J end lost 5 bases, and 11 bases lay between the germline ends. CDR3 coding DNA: TGTGCCAGCAGTGAAGGGACAGATAATACCGGGGAGCTGTTTTTT. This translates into CASSEGTDNTGELFF.

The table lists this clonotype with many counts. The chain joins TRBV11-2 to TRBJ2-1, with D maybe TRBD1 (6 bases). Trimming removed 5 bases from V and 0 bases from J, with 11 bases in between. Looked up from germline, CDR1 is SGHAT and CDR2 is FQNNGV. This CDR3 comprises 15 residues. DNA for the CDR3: TGTGCCAGCAGCGGGGGCCACGGCTCCTACAATGAGCAGTTCTTC. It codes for CASSGGHGSYNEQFF.

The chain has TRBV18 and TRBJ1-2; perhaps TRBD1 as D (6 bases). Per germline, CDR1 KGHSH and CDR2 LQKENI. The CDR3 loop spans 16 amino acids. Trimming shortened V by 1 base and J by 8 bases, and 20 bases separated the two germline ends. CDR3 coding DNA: TGTGCCAGCTCACCACTGGAAGAACAGGGAGAGTGGGGCTACACCTTC. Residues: CASSPLEEQGEWGYTF.

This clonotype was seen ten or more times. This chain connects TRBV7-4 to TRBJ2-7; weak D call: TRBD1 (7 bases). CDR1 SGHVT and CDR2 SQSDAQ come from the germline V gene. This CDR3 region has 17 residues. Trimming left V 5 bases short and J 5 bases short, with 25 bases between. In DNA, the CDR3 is TGTGCCAGCAGCCCCTCCTCAGGGGGGCAATACATGGACGAGCAGTACTTC. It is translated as CASSPSSGGQYMDEQYF.

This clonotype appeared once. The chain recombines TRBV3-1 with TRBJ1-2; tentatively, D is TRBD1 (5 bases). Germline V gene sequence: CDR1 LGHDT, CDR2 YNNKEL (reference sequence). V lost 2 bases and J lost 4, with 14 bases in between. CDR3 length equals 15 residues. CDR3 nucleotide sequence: TGTGCCAGCAGCCAATTATTCCCAGGGATCTATGGCTACACCTTC. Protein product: CASSQLFPGIYGYTF.

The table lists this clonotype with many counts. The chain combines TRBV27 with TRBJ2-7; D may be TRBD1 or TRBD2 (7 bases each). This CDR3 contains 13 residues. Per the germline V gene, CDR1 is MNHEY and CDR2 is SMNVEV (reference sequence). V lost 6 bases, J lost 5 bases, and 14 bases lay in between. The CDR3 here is CASSPGRGHEQYF. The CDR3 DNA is TGTGCCAGCAGCCCGGGGAGGGGGCACGAGCAGTACTTC.

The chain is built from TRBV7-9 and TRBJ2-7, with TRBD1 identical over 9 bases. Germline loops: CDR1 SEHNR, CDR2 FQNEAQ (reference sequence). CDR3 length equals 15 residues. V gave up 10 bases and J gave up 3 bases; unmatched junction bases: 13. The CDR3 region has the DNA TGTGCCACGGGTGGGACCGGGACAGGGTTCTACGAGCAGTACTTC. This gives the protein CATGGTGTGFYEQYF. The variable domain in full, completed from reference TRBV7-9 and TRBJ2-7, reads DTGVSQNPRHKITKRGQNVTFRCDPISEHNRLYWYRQTLGQGPEFLTYFQNEAQLEKSRLLSDRFSAERPKGSFSTLEIQRTEQGDSAMYLCATGGTGTGFYEQYFGPGTRLTVT.

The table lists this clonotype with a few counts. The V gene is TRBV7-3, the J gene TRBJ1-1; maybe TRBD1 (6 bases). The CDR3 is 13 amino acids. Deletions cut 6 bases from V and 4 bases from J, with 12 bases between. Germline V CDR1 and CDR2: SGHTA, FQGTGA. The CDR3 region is CASSPGESTEAFF. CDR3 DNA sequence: TGTGCCAGCAGTCCAGGGGAAAGCACTGAAGCTTTCTTT.

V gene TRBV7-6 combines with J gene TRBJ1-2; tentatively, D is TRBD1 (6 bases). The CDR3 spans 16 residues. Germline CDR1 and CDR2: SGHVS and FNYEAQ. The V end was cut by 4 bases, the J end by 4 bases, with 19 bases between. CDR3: CASSSPPGAGFYGYTF. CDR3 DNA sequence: TGTGCCAGCAGCTCCCCCCCGGGGGCTGGATTCTATGGCTACACCTTC.

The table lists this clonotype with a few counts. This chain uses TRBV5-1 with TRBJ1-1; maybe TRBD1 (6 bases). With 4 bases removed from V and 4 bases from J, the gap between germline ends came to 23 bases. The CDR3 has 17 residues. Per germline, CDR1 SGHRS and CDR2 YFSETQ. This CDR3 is CASSRPGQQGTGTEAFF. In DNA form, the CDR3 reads TGCGCCAGCAGCAGGCCGGGCCAACAGGGCACGGGCACTGAAGCTTTCTTT.

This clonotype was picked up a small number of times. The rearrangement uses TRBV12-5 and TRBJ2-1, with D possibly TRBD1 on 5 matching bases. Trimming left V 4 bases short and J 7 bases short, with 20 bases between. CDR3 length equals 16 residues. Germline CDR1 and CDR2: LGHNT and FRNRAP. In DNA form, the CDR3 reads TGTGCTAGTGGTTCCCCTGGGGCCACGCGAACAAATGAGCAGTTCTTC. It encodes CASGSPGATRTNEQFF. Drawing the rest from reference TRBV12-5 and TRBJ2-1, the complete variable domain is DARVTQTPRHKVTEMGQEVTMRCQPILGHNTVFWYRQTMMQGLELLAYFRNRAPLDDSGMPKDRFSAEMPDATLATLKIQPSEPRDSAVYFCASGSPGATRTNEQFFGPGTRLTVL.

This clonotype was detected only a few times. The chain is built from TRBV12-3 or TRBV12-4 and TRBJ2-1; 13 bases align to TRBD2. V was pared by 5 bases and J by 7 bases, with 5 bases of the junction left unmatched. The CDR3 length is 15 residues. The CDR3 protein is CASSGTSGGANEQFF. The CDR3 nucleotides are TGTGCCAGCAGTGGTACTAGCGGGGGGGCGAATGAGCAGTTCTTC.